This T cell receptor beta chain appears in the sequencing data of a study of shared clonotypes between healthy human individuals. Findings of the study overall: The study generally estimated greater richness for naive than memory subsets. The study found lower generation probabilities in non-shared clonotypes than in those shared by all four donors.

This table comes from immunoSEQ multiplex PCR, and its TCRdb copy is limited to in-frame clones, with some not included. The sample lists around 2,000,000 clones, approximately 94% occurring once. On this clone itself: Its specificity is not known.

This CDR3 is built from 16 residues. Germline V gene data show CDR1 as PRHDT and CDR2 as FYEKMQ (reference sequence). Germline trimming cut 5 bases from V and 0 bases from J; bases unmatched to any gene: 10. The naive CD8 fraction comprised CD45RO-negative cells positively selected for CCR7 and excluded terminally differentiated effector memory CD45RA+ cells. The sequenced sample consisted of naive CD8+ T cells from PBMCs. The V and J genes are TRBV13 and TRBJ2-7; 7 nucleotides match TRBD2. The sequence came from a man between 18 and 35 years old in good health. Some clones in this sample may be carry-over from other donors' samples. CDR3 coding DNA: TGTGCCAGCAGCCTGGCGGGAGACGGTAACTCCTACGAGCAGTACTTC. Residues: CASSLAGDGNSYEQYF.